The clone carrying this T cell receptor beta chain showed up many times. Its antigen is still unknown. These data belong to a study of breast tumors, draining lymph nodes, adjacent tissues. Overall study findings and caveats: Tumor T cell lymph node origin was a supported hypothesis, not proven. Most tumor T cells seemingly derive from lymph node, then expand in tumor. Compared with basal-like, luminal-like tumors shared significantly more repertoire with nontumor tissue. Tumor repertoires ranked between lymph nodes and nontumor tissue in diversity, with V and J gene preferences.

Axillary draining lymph nodes of breast cancer patients supplied the node samples. In TCRdb, the multiplex PCR reads were re-called with MiXCR into one record per CDR3 protein. The sample contains 80,000 to 130,000 distinct CDR3 sequences, around 20% of which appear only once. Trimming pared 2 bases from V and 0 bases from J, leaving 4 bases between. Per germline, CDR1 MNHEY and CDR2 SMNVEV (reference sequence). The CDR3 runs 13 residues. The source of this sequence is a female donor with breast cancer. Some clones in this sample may be carry-over from other donors' samples. Sequencing was done on a sample of axillary lymph node tissue. V gene TRBV27 combines with J gene TRBJ1-2; D not certain. This chain's CDR3 is CASSLNSNYGYTF. CDR3 DNA: TGTGCCAGCAGTTTAAATTCTAACTATGGCTACACCTTC.